The 27 T cell receptor beta chains given below trace back to one sample, sequenced in a study of T cells in Graves' hyperthyroidism and ophthalmopathy. Authors of the study amplified TCR beta CDR3 regions from RNA transcripts. HTBI primers were employed in a first-round RT-PCR of the TCR CDR3. TCRdb passed the multiplex PCR reads through MiXCR, listing each CDR3 protein once. The sample consists of 550,000 to 650,000 distinct CDR3 sequences, roughly 15% of them appearing once. Sequencing used blood. The receptors stem from a woman aged 40 to 55 with Graves' hyperthyroidism.

This clonotype has a handful of counts. The chain recombines TRBV6-5 with TRBJ2-5; no clear D gene. CDR3 size: 14 residues. The germline V gene encodes CDR1 MNHEY and CDR2 SVGAGI. The germline V and J ends were trimmed by 1 base and 2 bases, with 8 bases remaining between them. The CDR3 DNA reads TGTGCCAGCAGTTACTTGTCGAAACAAGAGACCCAGTACTTC. Residues: CASSYLSKQETQYF.

This clonotype was observed at least ten times. The V call is TRBV11-2, the J call TRBJ2-7; tentatively, D is TRBD1 (5 bases). The V and J ends lost 5 bases and 2 bases respectively, with 13 bases between them. Germline V CDR1 and CDR2: SGHAT, FQNNGV. The CDR3 is 14 amino acids. The CDR3 sequence: CASSPPDTPYEQYF. The CDR3 DNA sequence: TGTGCCAGCAGCCCTCCGGACACCCCCTACGAGCAGTACTTC.

This chain joins TRBV9 and TRBJ1-2, with D perhaps matching TRBD1 (5 bases). The germline V gene has CDR1 SGDLS and CDR2 YYNGEE. V was cut by 0 bases and J by 6 bases, with 9 bases left in between. This CDR3 region has 13 residues. The CDR3 loop reads CASSVDGGNGYTF. In nucleotides, the CDR3 is TGTGCCAGCAGCGTAGATGGGGGTAATGGCTACACCTTC.

CDR3 amino acids: CASSPSSASSTDTQYF. CDR3 DNA: TGCGCCAGCAGCCCTTCTAGCGCCTCTAGCACAGATACGCAGTATTTT. This chain uses TRBV5-1 with TRBJ2-3; possibly TRBD2 for D (6 bases). Trimming shortened V by 4 bases and J by 0 bases, and 15 bases separated the two germline ends. CDR1 and CDR2 from the germline V gene are SGHRS and YFSETQ. The CDR3 contains 16 residues.

This clonotype was seen only a few times. The chain combines TRBV10-3 with TRBJ1-2; a possible D gene is TRBD1 (5 bases). CDR1 and CDR2 (germline): ENHRY, SYGVKD. V lost 0 bases and J 14 bases, leaving 7 bases between the germline ends. The CDR3 runs to 10 residues. CDR3 coding DNA: TGTGCCATCAGTGAGTCGGGACTAACCTTC. Translated: CAISESGLTF.

This clonotype was counted ten times or more. This chain connects TRBV24-1 to TRBJ2-1; either TRBD1 or TRBD2 may fit D (6 bases each). The CDR3 consists of 15 residues. Germline assignment: CDR1 KGHDR and CDR2 SFDVKD. Trimming stripped 2 bases from V and 7 bases from J, with 14 bases between. CDR3 loop: CATSDSWQGRNEQFF. In DNA form, the CDR3 reads TGTGCCACCAGTGATTCGTGGCAGGGGAGGAATGAGCAGTTCTTC.

This clonotype was counted at least ten times. The chain links TRBV11-2 to TRBJ2-5; D uncertain. The V and J ends lost 1 base and 5 bases respectively, with 8 bases between them. Germline V gene data show CDR1 as SGHAT and CDR2 as FQNNGV. The CDR3 is 13 amino acids. The CDR3 region has the DNA TGTGCCAGCAGCTTAGGTTCGGAGGAGACCCAGTACTTC. Amino acids: CASSLGSEETQYF.

This clonotype was detected many times. CDR3 residues: CASSWGGDDGYTF. Written as DNA, the CDR3 is TGCGCCAGCAGCTGGGGGGGGGACGATGGCTACACCTTC. This sequence joins TRBV5-1 and TRBJ1-2; tentative D call: TRBD1 (5 bases). CDR3 length: 13 residues. V lost 3 bases and J lost 6, with 12 bases in between. The germline CDR1 and CDR2 sequences are SGHRS and YFSETQ.

This clonotype was counted many times. The chain joins TRBV27 to TRBJ1-5, with 7 positions matching TRBD1. V lost 0 bases and J lost 4; bases outside the gene matches: 0. The CDR3 runs 14 residues. Germline V gene lookup returns CDR1 MNHEY and CDR2 SMNVEV (reference sequence). The CDR3 protein is CASSLSGQNQPQHF. DNA of the CDR3: TGTGCCAGCAGTTTATCGGGACAGAATCAGCCCCAGCATTTT.

CDR3 protein: CSADRPGLAGEETQYF. The CDR3 DNA reads TGCAGTGCAGATCGACCGGGACTAGCGGGAGAAGAGACCCAGTACTTC. V and J are TRBV20-1 and TRBJ2-5; 14 bases line up with TRBD2. This CDR3 spans 16 amino acids. With 6 bases clipped from V and 3 bases from J, the junction kept 9 bases outside the gene matches. The V gene's germline CDR1 is DFQATT and CDR2 SNEGSKA (reference sequence).

This clonotype was seen repeatedly, ten times or more. J is TRBJ2-7 and V is TRBV28; D is unresolved. With 8 bases removed from V and 2 bases from J, the gap between germline ends came to 7 bases. Germline assignment: CDR1 MDHEN and CDR2 SYDVKM. The CDR3 loop spans 11 amino acids. CDR3 DNA sequence: TGTGCCAGCCTCGGAGCCTACGAGCAGTACTTC. As protein: CASLGAYEQYF.

Ten or more counts support this clonotype. V gene TRBV28 combines with J gene TRBJ2-1, with 7 positions matching TRBD1. V lost 5 bases and J lost 7; bases outside the gene matches: 8. The CDR3 runs 14 residues. Germline lookup yields CDR1 MDHEN and CDR2 SYDVKM. The DNA for the CDR3 is TGTGCCAGCAGTCGGGACAGCCGGTTGAATGAGCAGTTCTTC. This codes for CASSRDSRLNEQFF. The variable domain in full, with the rest retrieved from reference TRBV28 and TRBJ2-1, is DVKVTQSSRYLVKRTGEKVFLECVQDMDHENMFWYRQDPGLGLRLIYFSYDVKMKEKGDIPEGYSVSREKKERFSLILESASTNQTSMYLCASSRDSRLNEQFFGPGTRLTVL.

V and J are TRBV6-1 and TRBJ2-3; 13 bases are a match to TRBD2. J gave up 4 bases and V 5 bases, and 6 bases lay outside the gene matches. The CDR3 contains 16 residues. Germline V gives CDR1 MNHNS, CDR2 SASEGT. CDR3 bases: TGTGCCAGCAGTCAGGGACTAGCGGGATTCCCAGATACGCAGTATTTT. Amino acids: CASSQGLAGFPDTQYF.

This clonotype was found a few times. The chain has TRBV20-1 and TRBJ1-2; 7 nucleotides align to TRBD1. Germline lookup yields CDR1 DFQATT and CDR2 SNEGSKA (reference sequence). Losses at the gene ends were 2 bases for V and 0 bases for J; bases not matched to a gene: 3. The CDR3 is 14 amino acids. This CDR3 is CSARQGEANYGYTF. The CDR3 DNA reads TGCAGTGCTAGACAGGGGGAGGCTAACTATGGCTACACCTTC.

This clonotype has at least ten counts. J is TRBJ2-5 and V is TRBV28; D gene unclear. V lost 7 bases, J lost 5 bases, and 8 bases lay in between. CDR3 length: 11 residues. CDR1 is MDHEN, CDR2 SYDVKM, per germline. The CDR3 loop reads CASTALETQYF. The CDR3 bases are TGTGCCAGCACAGCTCTGGAGACCCAGTACTTC.

This clonotype was recorded many times. This chain joins TRBV29-1 and TRBJ2-7, with D unresolved. Germline-derived CDR1 and CDR2 are SQVTM and ANQGSEA. There are 12 residues in the CDR3. With 5 bases removed from V and 3 bases from J, the gap between germline ends came to 11 bases. The CDR3: CSVSETNYEQYF. The DNA of the CDR3 is TGCAGCGTTTCAGAGACCAACTACGAGCAGTACTTC.

This clonotype showed up just a few times. The CDR3, as DNA: TGTGCCAGCAGTGAAGCTCGCCAAGGGGGTTCTGGGGCCAACGTCCTGACTTTC. Translation gives CASSEARQGGSGANVLTF. The rearrangement links TRBV6-1 to TRBJ2-6, with D possibly being TRBD1 (6 bases). CDR3 length equals 18 residues. Germline CDR1 reads MNHNS; CDR2 reads SASEGT. V was cut by 0 bases and J by 1 base, with 13 bases left in between.

This clonotype showed up many times. The gene calls are TRBV6-5 and TRBJ2-2; D remains ambiguous. Trimming took off 1 base at V and 5 bases at J, with 8 bases between the two ends. This CDR3 comprises 14 residues. From germline, CDR1 is MNHEY and CDR2 SVGAGI. The CDR3 DNA follows: TGTGCCAGCAGTTACTTTCTAGGAACCGGGGAGCTGTTTTTT. This translates into CASSYFLGTGELFF.

The chain employs TRBV2 and TRBJ2-1; 7 nucleotides line up with TRBD2. The closer fit of TRBJ2-7 to the DNA end suggests the J call may be wrong. The germline gives CDR1 SNHLY, CDR2 FYNNEI. This CDR3 contains 15 residues. This CDR3 reads CASIHKTIGGNEQYF. CDR3 nucleotide sequence: TGTGCCAGCATCCACAAGACTATCGGGGGGAATGAGCAGTACTTC.

This clonotype was detected once. One junction end disagrees with the germline gene, perhaps due to a read error. The genes are TRBV30 and TRBJ2-3; D might be TRBD1 or TRBD2, each matching 6 bases. CDR1 and CDR2 (germline): GTSNPN, SVGIG (reference sequence). This CDR3 contains 16 residues. The DNA of the CDR3 is TGTGGCTGGAGTAGCGAGGGGGGCTTTAGCACAGATACGCAGTATTTT. Translation: CGWSSEGGFSTDTQYF.

This sequence joins TRBV28 and TRBJ2-5; weak D call: TRBD1 (6 bases). The CDR3 is 14 residues long. Germline-derived CDR1 and CDR2 are MDHEN and SYDVKM. The germline V and J ends were trimmed by 5 bases and 3 bases, with 13 bases remaining between them. The chain's CDR3 is CASSPDRLKETQYF. CDR3 bases: TGTGCCAGCAGTCCTGACAGGTTAAAAGAGACCCAGTACTTC.

This clonotype was seen at least ten times. The J gene is TRBJ1-5, the V gene TRBV30; D is perhaps TRBD1 (6 bases). V shed 1 base and J shed 7 bases, with 11 bases lying between them. The germline V gene has CDR1 GTSNPN and CDR2 SVGIG (reference sequence). The CDR3 runs 13 residues. This CDR3 reads CAWSDTGRQPQHF. CDR3 nucleotide sequence: TGTGCCTGGAGTGACACAGGGCGGCAGCCCCAGCATTTT.

The chain has TRBV5-5 and TRBJ2-1, with 11 bases matching TRBD2. This CDR3 spans 17 amino acids. The V and J ends lost 4 bases and 4 bases, in that order; junction bases with no gene match: 10. CDR1 SGHKS and CDR2 YYEKEE come from the germline V gene (reference sequence). The DNA of the CDR3 is TGTGCCAGCAGCCCCGACCGACTAGCGGGGTCATACAATGAGCAGTTCTTC. Translation: CASSPDRLAGSYNEQFF.

The rearrangement uses TRBV28 and TRBJ2-5; the match to TRBD1 covers 10 bases. Germline lookup yields CDR1 MDHEN and CDR2 SYDVKM. This CDR3 has 14 amino acids. V gave up 8 bases and J gave up 13 bases; unmatched junction bases: 16. CDR3 residues: CASDPSRQGASLYF. The CDR3 DNA reads as TGTGCCAGCGATCCATCACGACAGGGGGCTAGTCTGTACTTC.

About this clonotype itself: A clone one base away is much larger, so this may be a read error. The rearrangement uses TRBV27 and TRBJ2-3; 8 nucleotides align to TRBD1. The CDR3 is made up of 15 amino acids. The germline CDR1 and CDR2 sequences are MNHEY and SMNVEV (reference sequence). CDR3 sequence: CASSKGQGFTDTQCF. The CDR3 DNA sequence: TGTGCCAGCAGCAAAGGACAGGGTTTTACAGATACGCAGTGTTTT.

J is TRBJ1-1 and V is TRBV19; D gene uncertain. The CDR3 has 14 amino acids. V shed 5 bases and J shed 7 bases, with 17 bases lying between them. Germline CDR1 reads LNHDA; CDR2 reads SQIVND (reference sequence). Written as DNA, the CDR3 is TGTGCCAGTAGTCTTGATGGGGTGGGGAGTGAAGCTTTCTTT. Translating gives CASSLDGVGSEAFF.

At least ten counts were recorded for this clonotype. The V and J genes are TRBV5-1 and TRBJ2-7; no reliable D call. The germline V gene has CDR1 SGHRS and CDR2 YFSETQ. Trimming stripped 4 bases from V and 7 bases from J, with 15 bases between. CDR3 length: 13 amino acids. Written as DNA, the CDR3 is TGCGCCAGCAGCCAAACGGGCCCCTGGGAGCAGTACTTC. Translation gives CASSQTGPWEQYF.